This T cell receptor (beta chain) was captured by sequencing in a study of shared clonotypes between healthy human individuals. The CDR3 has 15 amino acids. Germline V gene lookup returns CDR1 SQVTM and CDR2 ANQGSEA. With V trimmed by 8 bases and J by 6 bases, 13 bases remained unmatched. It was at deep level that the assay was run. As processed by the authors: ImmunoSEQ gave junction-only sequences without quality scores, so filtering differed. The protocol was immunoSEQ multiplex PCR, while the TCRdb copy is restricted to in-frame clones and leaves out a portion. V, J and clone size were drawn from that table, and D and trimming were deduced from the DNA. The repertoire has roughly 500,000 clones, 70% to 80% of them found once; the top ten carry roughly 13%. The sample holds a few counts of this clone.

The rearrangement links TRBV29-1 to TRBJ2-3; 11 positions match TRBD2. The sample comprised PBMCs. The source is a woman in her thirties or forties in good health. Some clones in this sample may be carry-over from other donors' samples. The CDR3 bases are TGCAGCCTTGCCGGGACTAGCGGTCTGGCGGATACGCAGTATTTT. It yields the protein CSLAGTSGLADTQYF.